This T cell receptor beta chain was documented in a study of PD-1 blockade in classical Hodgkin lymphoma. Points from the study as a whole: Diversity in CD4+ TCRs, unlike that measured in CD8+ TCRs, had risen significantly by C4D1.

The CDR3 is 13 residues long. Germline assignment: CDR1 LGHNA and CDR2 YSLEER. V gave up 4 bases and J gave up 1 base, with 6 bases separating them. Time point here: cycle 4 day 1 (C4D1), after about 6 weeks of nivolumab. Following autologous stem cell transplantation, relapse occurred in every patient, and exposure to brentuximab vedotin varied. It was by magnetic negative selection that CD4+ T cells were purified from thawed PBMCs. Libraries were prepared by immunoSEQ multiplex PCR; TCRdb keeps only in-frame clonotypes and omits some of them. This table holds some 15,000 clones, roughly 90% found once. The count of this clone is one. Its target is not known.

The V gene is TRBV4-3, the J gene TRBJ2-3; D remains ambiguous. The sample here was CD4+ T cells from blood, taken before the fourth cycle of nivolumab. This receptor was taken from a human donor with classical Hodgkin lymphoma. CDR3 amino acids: CASSLLGTDTQYF. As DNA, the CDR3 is TGCGCCAGCAGCCTCCTGGGCACAGATACGCAGTATTTT.